This note documents a single T cell receptor (beta chain) sequence. The sample holds a few counts of this clonotype. Its recognized antigen is unknown. Per-base qualities were not stored, and no clone one base away is much larger. Peripheral blood CD8+ and CD4+ T cells from healthy donors, Susac syndrome patients and multiple sclerosis patients were profiled using high-throughput TCR beta sequencing. Multiple sclerosis controls were treatment-naive patients with stable or active relapsing-remitting disease fulfilling revised McDonald criteria. Bulk CD8+ and CD4+ T cells were purified magnetically by negative isolation, whereas CD8+ TEMRA cells were enriched by FACS. Blood was collected in EDTA tubes and processed within 24 hours, with PBMCs isolated through density gradient centrifugation. PBMCs intended for TCR sequencing were cryopreserved in liquid nitrogen and were subsequently thawed in a 37 degrees C water bath. The sorted or isolated CD4+, CD8+ and CD8+ TEMRA cells had a purity of 90% or higher.

The CDR3 starts with the cysteine, ends with the phenylalanine, and has 17 residues. Only the CDR3 DNA stays, 51 bases, in frame from base 1. For CDR1 and CDR2, the germline V gene lists SGHVS and FQNEAQ. Here V drops 5 bases and J drops 5 bases, and the junction holds 13 bases not matched to any gene. RNA was extracted with the RNeasy kit and about 0.45 to 1 ug was reverse transcribed using random hexamers. TCR beta CDR3 regions were amplified with the immunoSEQ multiplex PCR assay covering 54 Vbeta and 13 Jbeta segments. PCR amplification bias was corrected using a synthetic template baseline for primer optimization and computational correction. As for how the authors treated the data: Only productive sequences were kept, with reads annotated to V, D and J genes according to IMGT and analyzed in immunoSEQ Analyzer. To calculate clonality, Shannon entropy was normalized by log2 of the number of productive unique sequences and then subtracted from one. Public and private clones were assessed among the 100 most prevalent clones of each patient and control. A clone was defined as Susac-specific if it was absent from the healthy and MS cohorts, from 950 to 1,300 published viral clones and from other ImmuneACCESS disease sequences. TCRdb passed the public sequencing reads through fastp at Q25 and MiXCR, retaining productive beta sequences. A single entry per CDR3 protein holds the most common genes and DNA from its merged rows. TCRdb, not the original authors, processed these V and J calls. The sample yields about 130,000 distinct CDR3 sequences; about 94% were counted once. Around 0.12% of the sample comes from the top ten.

The sample is drawn from a study of CD8 T cells in Susac syndrome (dated by TCRdb to 2018 to 2020). Describing the broader study: The study used repertoire sequencing to test whether antigen drove CD8+ T cell activation and differentiation in Susac syndrome. Study-wide conclusions, independent of this receptor: The TCR sequencing and HLA analysis was acknowledged to have included a relatively small number of individuals.

This sequence was found in a human donor with multiple sclerosis. The chain is encoded by TRBV7-8 joined to TRBJ2-5; a stretch of 11 junction bases matches TRBD2. Source material: CD4+ T cells from PBMCs. The CDR3 in this case is CASSPGGLAGGRETQYF. The nucleotide sequence reads TGTGCCAGCAGCCCCGGAGGGCTAGCGGGGGGTCGGGAGACCCAGTACTTC.